This TCR beta chain was documented in a study of blood T cell repertoires in COVID-19. Germline V gene lookup returns CDR1 KGHSH and CDR2 LQKENI. The CDR3 covers 15 residues. Trimming shortened V by 0 bases and J by 3 bases, and 9 bases separated the two germline ends. Assay: immunoSEQ multiplex PCR; the TCRdb copy retains only in-frame clones and omits some. The sample holds 190,000 or so clones, nearly 90% seen once. This clone has a single count. The same CDR3 is also encoded by other DNA sequences in this sample. The receptor was isolated from a man in his fifties or sixties with acute or convalescent COVID-19. V and J are TRBV18 and TRBJ2-1; TRBD1 is a possible D gene (5 bases). The sequenced sample consisted of peripheral blood. CDR3 sequence reads: CASSPPGQNYNEQFF. The CDR3 region has the DNA TGTGCCAGCTCACCACCGGGGCAGAACTACAATGAGCAGTTCTTC.